One and the same sample provided the 21 T cell receptor beta chains below, sequenced in a study of cytomegalovirus exposure and HLA in healthy donors. The PCR was carried out with 60 Vbeta primers and 13 Jbeta primers. Method: immunoSEQ multiplex PCR; TCRdb's copy keeps in-frame clones and lacks some. Here the sample spans more than 85,000 clones, around a tenth being singletons. The sample taken for sequencing was PBMCs. The receptor source for this set is a man aged 45-65 years in good health and CMV-seropositive.

This clone was counted between two and nine times. The chain recombines TRBV5-4 with TRBJ2-7; TRBD2 matches 10 bases. Germline V gene lookup returns CDR1 SGHNT and CDR2 YYREEE (reference sequence). This CDR3 contains 15 residues. J gave up 5 bases and V 0 bases, and 5 bases lay outside the gene matches. The CDR3 here is CASSLVAGGSDEQYF. For the CDR3, the DNA is TGTGCCAGCAGCTTGGTAGCGGGAGGTTCCGACGAGCAGTACTTC.

The rearrangement uses TRBV11-3 and TRBJ2-4; 7 bases map to TRBD2. The J segment lost 2 bases and the V segment lost 1 base, leaving 5 bases of the junction unmatched. CDR3 size: 16 residues. CDR1 is SGHNT and CDR2 is YENEEA in the germline V gene. The CDR3 nucleotides read TGTGCCAGCAGCTTAGGTGCTAGCGGTACCAAAAACATTCAGTACTTC. Amino acids: CASSLGASGTKNIQYF.

As regards this clone: A junction end diverges from the germline sequence, so it may reflect a read error. The chain recombines TRBV29-1 with TRBJ2-1, with a possible D match to TRBD2 (5 bases). Germline V gives CDR1 SQVTM, CDR2 ANQGSEA. The CDR3 contains 12 residues. The CDR3 bases are TGCAGCGGAGTTCGACCCGGGGATGAGCAGCTCTTC. Its translation is CSGVRPGDEQLF.

The chain joins TRBV28 to TRBJ1-5; D is possibly TRBD1 (6 bases). CDR3 length: 13 amino acids. Trimming removed 7 bases from V and 4 bases from J, with 11 bases in between. CDR1 and CDR2 (germline): MDHEN, SYDVKM. The CDR3 here is CASIIRGNQPQHF. CDR3 DNA: TGTGCCAGCATCATCAGGGGAAATCAGCCCCAGCATTTT.

J is TRBJ1-5 and V is TRBV11-2, with D tentatively TRBD1 (5 bases). CDR1 SGHAT and CDR2 FQNNGV come from the germline V gene. V was trimmed by 0 bases and J by 6 bases, leaving 6 bases between them. The CDR3 spans 13 residues. The CDR3 sequence: CASSLEQAQPQHF. In DNA, the CDR3 is TGTGCCAGCAGCTTAGAACAGGCTCAGCCCCAGCATTTT. The complete variable domain, with remaining parts taken from reference TRBV11-2 and TRBJ1-5, reads EAGVAQSPRYKIIEKRQSVAFWCNPISGHATLYWYQQILGQGPKLLIQFQNNGVVDDSQLPKDRFSAERLKGVDSTLKIQPAKLEDSAVYLCASSLEQAQPQHFGDGTRLSIL.

This clone was counted a few times. V is TRBV28 and J is TRBJ1-1, with a possible D match to TRBD1 (6 bases). Per the germline V gene, CDR1 is MDHEN and CDR2 is SYDVKM. With 7 bases removed from V and 5 bases from J, the gap between germline ends came to 20 bases. CDR3 length equals 15 residues. The CDR3 loop is CASTGTRTAGTEAFF. CDR3 DNA sequence: TGTGCCAGCACTGGAACCCGGACAGCTGGGACTGAAGCTTTCTTT.

The chain has TRBV29-1 and TRBJ1-2; 8 nucleotides align to TRBD1. Germline V gene sequence: CDR1 SQVTM, CDR2 ANQGSEA. V lost 6 bases and J lost 4; bases outside the gene matches: 10. The length of the CDR3 is 14 residues. The CDR3 protein is CSVGAGGEGYGYTF. DNA for the CDR3: TGCAGCGTGGGGGCAGGGGGCGAGGGCTATGGCTACACCTTC.

A few counts support this clone. The rearrangement uses TRBV9 and TRBJ2-3, with TRBD2 matching over 8 bases. The CDR3 spans 17 residues. V trimming: 1 base; J trimming: 0 bases; junction bases outside the gene matches: 7. Germline V lookup: CDR1 SGDLS, CDR2 YYNGEE. The CDR3 DNA reads as TGTGCCAGCAGCGTAAGGGTTAGCGGGGTTAGCACAGATACGCAGTATTTT. Its translation: CASSVRVSGVSTDTQYF.

In its sample, this clone was seen a few times. The chain is built from TRBV7-3 and TRBJ2-6; a possible D gene is TRBD1 (5 bases). V dropped 5 bases and J dropped 2 bases, with 16 bases sitting between them. The CDR3 contains 17 residues. Germline loops: CDR1 SGHTA, CDR2 FQGTGA. CDR3 amino acids: CASSLGHRAAGANVLTF. CDR3 DNA sequence: TGTGCCAGCAGCCTAGGACACCGGGCGGCTGGGGCCAACGTCCTGACTTTC. The full variable domain, completed using reference TRBV7-3 and TRBJ2-6, is GAGVSQTPSNKVTEKGKYVELRCDPISGHTALYWYRQSLGQGPEFLIYFQGTGAADDSGLPNDRFFAVRPEGSVSTLKIQRTERGDSAVYLCASSLGHRAAGANVLTFGAGSRLTVL.

This chain joins TRBV9 and TRBJ2-1; D unclear. The V end was cut by 3 bases, the J end by 6 bases, with 10 bases between. From germline, CDR1 is SGDLS and CDR2 YYNGEE. CDR3 length: 13 amino acids. Here the CDR3 DNA reads TGTGCCAGCAGCGCCGCGACTTTCAATGAGCAGTTCTTC. Its translation: CASSAATFNEQFF.

This clone was counted a few times. The rearrangement links TRBV5-1 to TRBJ2-3; 11 bases agree with TRBD2. Germline CDR1 SGHRS, CDR2 YFSETQ. With 4 bases clipped from V and 2 bases from J, the junction kept 9 bases outside the gene matches. The CDR3 totals 17 residues. CDR3 amino acids: CASSPPGLAGFTDTQYF. The CDR3 DNA is TGCGCCAGCAGCCCCCCCGGACTAGCGGGTTTCACAGATACGCAGTATTTT.

This clone was observed a handful of times. The CDR3, as DNA: TGTGCCAGCAGTGACAGGGGCCCTACCTACGAGCAGTACTTC. Its protein is CASSDRGPTYEQYF. The rearrangement uses TRBV6-6 and TRBJ2-7; 8 nucleotides line up with TRBD1. The germline V gene has CDR1 MNHNY and CDR2 SVGAGI (reference sequence). This CDR3 has 14 residues. V shed 5 bases and J 2 bases; nucleotides not matched to a gene: 5.

This clone appeared a few times. The chain has TRBV28 and TRBJ2-4; 10 positions match TRBD2. This CDR3 contains 17 residues. V lost 4 bases, J lost 0 bases, and 6 bases stayed unmatched. Germline V gene lookup returns CDR1 MDHEN and CDR2 SYDVKM. The CDR3 region is CASSSSGRGLAKNIQYF. In nucleotides, the CDR3 is TGTGCCAGCAGTTCCAGCGGGAGGGGGTTAGCCAAAAACATTCAGTACTTC.

This clone was observed a handful of times. The chain joins TRBV28 to TRBJ2-6; possible D gene TRBD2, 5 bases. Trimming cost V 1 base and J 1 base, with 8 bases left between them. This CDR3 spans 16 amino acids. Per the germline V gene, CDR1 is MDHEN and CDR2 is SYDVKM. CDR3 in DNA: TGTGCCAGCAGTTTATTTCGGGGTTCTGGGGCCAACGTCCTGACTTTC. Translating gives CASSLFRGSGANVLTF.

This chain links TRBV6-1 with TRBJ2-7; TRBD1 matches at 7 bases. Germline trimming cut 6 bases from V and 7 bases from J; bases unmatched to any gene: 12. Germline V lookup: CDR1 MNHNS, CDR2 SASEGT. CDR3 length equals 14 residues. CDR3 bases: TGTGCCAGCAGCTGGGACAGCCCCGAGCAAGAGCAGTACTTC. As protein: CASSWDSPEQEQYF.

This clone turned up a few times. This chain joins TRBV10-3 and TRBJ1-2; TRBD1 matches 7 bases. The germline V gene has CDR1 ENHRY and CDR2 SYGVKD. This CDR3 has 14 residues. The junction had 4 bases not matched to a gene; V was cut back by 4 bases and J by 2 bases. The CDR3 nucleotides are TGTGCCATCAGTGGGACAGGACAAAACTATGGCTACACCTTC. Translating it yields CAISGTGQNYGYTF.

This chain uses TRBV30 with TRBJ1-6; D is possibly TRBD1 (5 bases). The CDR3 covers 14 residues. V lost 3 bases and J lost 9, with 15 bases in between. The germline CDR1 and CDR2 sequences are GTSNPN and SVGIG (reference sequence). CDR3 nucleotide sequence: TGTGCCTGGAGAAGTTTGGGGGGAGGTTCACCCCTCCACTTT. It codes for CAWRSLGGGSPLHF.

The rearrangement uses TRBV5-4 and TRBJ1-6; 9 bases match TRBD1. The CDR3 spans 18 residues. Germline values: CDR1 SGHNT, CDR2 YYREEE (reference sequence). Unmatched junction bases numbered 9, after V lost 5 bases and J lost 0 bases. The CDR3 DNA sequence: TGTGCCAGCAGTTCGGGACAGGGAGTGGGCTCCTATAATTCACCCCTCCACTTT. This codes for CASSSGQGVGSYNSPLHF.

This clone was counted only a few times. This rearrangement joins TRBV9 to TRBJ2-5, with D tentatively TRBD2 (6 bases). CDR3 length: 14 residues. V was cut by 7 bases and J by 0 bases, with 13 bases left in between. CDR1 is SGDLS and CDR2 is YYNGEE in the germline V gene. The CDR3 loop is CASSLAGNQETQYF. CDR3 DNA: TGTGCCAGCTCTCTGGCGGGGAACCAAGAGACCCAGTACTTC.

This chain joins TRBV6-1 and TRBJ1-4, with D perhaps matching TRBD1 (5 bases). V shed 7 bases and J shed 8 bases, with 17 bases lying between them. Germline V gene data show CDR1 as MNHNS and CDR2 as SASEGT. The length of the CDR3 is 14 residues. The CDR3 region has the DNA TGTGCCAGCATGCCAGGGCAGGTCGGGGAAAAACTGTTTTTT. Translating it yields CASMPGQVGEKLFF.

This clone was counted only a few times. J is TRBJ2-7 and V is TRBV28; 16 bases match TRBD2. Germline V lookup: CDR1 MDHEN, CDR2 SYDVKM. The CDR3 runs to 17 residues. V lost 1 base to trimming and J lost 4 bases; unmatched junction nucleotides: 4. CDR3 loop: CASSLSGTSGRGYEQYF. The CDR3, as DNA: TGTGCCAGCAGTTTATCCGGGACTAGCGGGAGGGGGTACGAGCAGTACTTC.